This T cell receptor (beta chain) was recorded in a study of cytomegalovirus exposure and HLA in healthy donors. Use of 60 Vbeta and 13 Jbeta primers characterized the PCR. TCRdb's table, derived via immunoSEQ multiplex PCR, lists solely in-frame clones and lacks some. The sample carries around 100,000 clones, about 59% recorded once. The CDR3 totals 17 residues. CDR1 and CDR2 from the germline V gene are MGHRA and YSYEKL. The junction had 7 bases not matched to a gene; V was cut back by 1 base and J by 3 bases. This clone was picked up one time. The chain joins TRBV4-1 to TRBJ2-4, with 9 bases fitting TRBD2. The sample taken for sequencing was PBMCs. This clonotype originated in a man under 40 in good health and CMV-seropositive. The CDR3 sequence is CASSQVGLAGFKNIQYF. CDR3 in DNA: TGCGCCAGCAGCCAAGTTGGGCTAGCGGGGTTCAAAAACATTCAGTACTTC.